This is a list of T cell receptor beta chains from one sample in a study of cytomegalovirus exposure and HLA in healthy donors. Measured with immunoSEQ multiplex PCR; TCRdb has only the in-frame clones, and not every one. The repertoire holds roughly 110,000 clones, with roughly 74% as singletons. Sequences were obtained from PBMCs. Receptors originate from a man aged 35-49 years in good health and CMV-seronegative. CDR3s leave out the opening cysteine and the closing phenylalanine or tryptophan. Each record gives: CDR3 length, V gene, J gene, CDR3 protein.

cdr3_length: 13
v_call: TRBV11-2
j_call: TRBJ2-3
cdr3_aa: ASSTDRGRTDTQY

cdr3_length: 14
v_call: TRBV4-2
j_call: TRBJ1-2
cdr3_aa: ASSLGGNTLNYGYT

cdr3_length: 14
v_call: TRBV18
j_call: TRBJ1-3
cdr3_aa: ASSPLDTNSGNTIY

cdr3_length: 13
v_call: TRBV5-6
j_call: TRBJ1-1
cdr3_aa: ASSLSPRVGTEAF

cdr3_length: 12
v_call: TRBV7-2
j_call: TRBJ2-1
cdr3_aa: ASSLEGGYNEQF

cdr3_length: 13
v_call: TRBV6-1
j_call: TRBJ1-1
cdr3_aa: ASSVDRRINTEAF

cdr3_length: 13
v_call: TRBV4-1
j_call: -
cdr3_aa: ASSQERDSSYEQY

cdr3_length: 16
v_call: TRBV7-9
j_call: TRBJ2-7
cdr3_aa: ASSSGTSGGKASYEQY

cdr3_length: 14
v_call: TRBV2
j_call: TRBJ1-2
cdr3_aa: ASSLSGGSSNYGYT

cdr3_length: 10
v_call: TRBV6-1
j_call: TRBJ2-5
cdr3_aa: ASSETRVTQY

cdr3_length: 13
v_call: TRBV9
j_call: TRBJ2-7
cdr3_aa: ASSPRAGGSYEQY

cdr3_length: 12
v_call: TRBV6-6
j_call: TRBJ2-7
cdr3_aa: ASSYGTATYEQY

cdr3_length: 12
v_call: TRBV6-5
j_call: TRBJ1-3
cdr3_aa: ASIRDRAGNTIY

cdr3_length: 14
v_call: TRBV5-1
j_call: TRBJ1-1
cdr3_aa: ASSFTDLQADTEAF

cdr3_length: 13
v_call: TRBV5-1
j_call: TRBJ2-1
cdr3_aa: ASSPWTGMYNEQF

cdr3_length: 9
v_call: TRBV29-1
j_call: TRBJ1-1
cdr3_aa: SVRTGGEAF

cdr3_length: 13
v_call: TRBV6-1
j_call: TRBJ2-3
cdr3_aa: ASSYTSGGVDTQY

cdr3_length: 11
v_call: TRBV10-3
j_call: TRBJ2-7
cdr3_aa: AISGTGTHEQY

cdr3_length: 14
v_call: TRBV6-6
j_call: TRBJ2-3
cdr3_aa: ASSYPAGPSTDTQY

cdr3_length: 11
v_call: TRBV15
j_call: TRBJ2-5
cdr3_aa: ATSRAIMETQY

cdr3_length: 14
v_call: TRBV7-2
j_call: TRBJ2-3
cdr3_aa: ASSKQTGPGADTQY

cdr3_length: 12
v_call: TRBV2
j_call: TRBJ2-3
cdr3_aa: ASRAPVSTDTQY

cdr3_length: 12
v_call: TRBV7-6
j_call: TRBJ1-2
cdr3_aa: ASSPGQGNYGYT

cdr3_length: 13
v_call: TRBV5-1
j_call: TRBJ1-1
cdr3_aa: ASSSSPRSDTEAF

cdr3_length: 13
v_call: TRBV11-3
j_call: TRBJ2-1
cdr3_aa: ASSLTGTGGNEQF

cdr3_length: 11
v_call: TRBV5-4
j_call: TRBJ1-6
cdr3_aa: ASSLTGRAPLH

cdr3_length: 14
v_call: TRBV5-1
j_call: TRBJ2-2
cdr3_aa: ASSSGQGANTGELF

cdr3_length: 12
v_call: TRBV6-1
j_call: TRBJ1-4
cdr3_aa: ASSEGGGGEKLF

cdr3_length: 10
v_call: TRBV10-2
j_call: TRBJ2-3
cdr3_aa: ASSASTDTQY

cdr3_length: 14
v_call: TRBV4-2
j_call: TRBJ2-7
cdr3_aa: ASSQELAGAAYEQY

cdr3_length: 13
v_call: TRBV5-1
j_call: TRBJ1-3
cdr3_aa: ASSAQTGVGNTIY

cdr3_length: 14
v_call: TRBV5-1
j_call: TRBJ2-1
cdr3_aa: ASSWTGSRPYNEQF

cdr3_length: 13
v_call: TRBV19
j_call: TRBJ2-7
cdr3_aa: ASSPTSGVSYEQY

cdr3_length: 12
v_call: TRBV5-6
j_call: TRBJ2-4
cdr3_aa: ASSLWAASDIQY

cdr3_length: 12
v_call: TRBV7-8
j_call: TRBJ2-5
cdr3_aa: ASSLLTVQETQY

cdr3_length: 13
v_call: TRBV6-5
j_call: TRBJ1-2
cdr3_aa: ASSYARGENYGYT

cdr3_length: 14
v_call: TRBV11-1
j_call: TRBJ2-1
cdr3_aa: ASSWTSGGGNNEQF

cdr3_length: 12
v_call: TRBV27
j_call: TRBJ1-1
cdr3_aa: ASNRQGGNTEAF

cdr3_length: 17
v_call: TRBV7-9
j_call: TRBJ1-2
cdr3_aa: ASSPEGGFIINFAGGYT

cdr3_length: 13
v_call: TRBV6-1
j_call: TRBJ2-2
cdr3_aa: ASTPLLGHTGELF